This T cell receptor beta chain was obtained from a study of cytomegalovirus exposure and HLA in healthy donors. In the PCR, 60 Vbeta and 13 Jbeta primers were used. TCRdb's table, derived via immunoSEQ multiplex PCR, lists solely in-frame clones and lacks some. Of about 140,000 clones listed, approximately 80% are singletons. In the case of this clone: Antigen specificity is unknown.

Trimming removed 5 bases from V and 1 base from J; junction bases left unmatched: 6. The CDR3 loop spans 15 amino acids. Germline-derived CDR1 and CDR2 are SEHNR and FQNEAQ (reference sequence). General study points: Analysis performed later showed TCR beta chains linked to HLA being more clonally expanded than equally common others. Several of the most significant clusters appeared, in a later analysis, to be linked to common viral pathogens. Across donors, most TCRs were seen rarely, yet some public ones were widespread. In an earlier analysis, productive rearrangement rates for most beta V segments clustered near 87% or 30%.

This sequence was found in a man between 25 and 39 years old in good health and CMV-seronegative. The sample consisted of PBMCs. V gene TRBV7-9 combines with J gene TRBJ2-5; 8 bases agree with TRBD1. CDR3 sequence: CASSPRQGTQETQYF. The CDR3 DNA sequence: TGTGCCAGCAGCCCCAGACAGGGGACCCAAGAGACCCAGTACTTC.